What follows is one T cell receptor beta chain and its context. Only one count was recorded for this clonotype. Which antigen it targets is not known. No much larger clonotype is one base removed from it; base qualities were not supplied. On its own, one read is weak support. This specimen comes from a study of CD8 T cells in ankylosing spondylitis (TCRdb year 2017). Study-level background: The study profiled T cell receptor beta repertoires in healthy donors and ankylosing spondylitis patients to find disease-linked TCR variants. The full study cohort was made up of approximately 24 ankylosing spondylitis patients and about a hundred healthy donors. Peripheral blood was sampled, and synovial fluid was also collected from ankylosing spondylitis patients. Study-wide conclusions, independent of this receptor: Significant enrichment of the disease-linked clones was reported in matched synovial fluid samples from ankylosing spondylitis patients. Blood from ankylosing spondylitis patients appeared to be characterized by a TCR beta motif composed of 7 to 9 highly homologous amino acid variants. The disease-linked clones had a CD8+ phenotype and were found at relatively low frequencies in peripheral blood. Some TCR beta motif variants had previously been reported in synovial fluid and blood of reactive arthritis patients, which suggested common disease-initiation mechanisms.

These reads were obtained on an Illumina HiSeq 2500. Quantitative 5'-RACE with molecular barcodes was the method used to prepare the TCR beta libraries. As for how the authors treated the data: A new computational method, built on a probabilistic model of VDJ rearrangement, was used to identify disease-linked TCR variants. TCRdb reanalyzed the raw reads on its own, using fastp at Q25 for trimming and MiXCR for clone calling, and kept in-frame beta chains. Each entry is one CDR3 protein sequence, shown with its most common DNA and genes. TCRdb, rather than the study authors, made the V and J calls. This sample comprises roughly 240,000 distinct CDR3 sequences, roughly 8.2% of them detected only once. 4% to 5.5% of the sample is taken by the ten largest. CDR3 length: 14 amino acids, cysteine to phenylalanine. The only DNA kept is the CDR3, 42 bases in frame from the first base. Relative to germline, V is missing 5 bases and J is missing 6 bases, with 5 bases of the junction outside any gene match. The germline V gene specifies SGHAT as CDR1 and FQNNGV as CDR2.

The chain joins TRBV11-2 to TRBJ2-7; 12 bases in the junction line up with TRBD2. The material sequenced was blood, either unsorted or a sorted T cell fraction (not recorded which). The sequence was collected from a female donor with ankylosing spondylitis or in good health (not recorded which). The nucleotides read TGTGCCAGCAGCCCGACTAGCGGGAGACTCGAGCAGTACTTC. It translates to CASSPTSGRLEQYF.